This TCR beta chain appears in the sequencing data of a study of cytomegalovirus exposure and HLA in healthy donors. About the research overall: Among about 179 million T cells, an earlier analysis found 90 million to 130 million unique TCR beta sequences.

General observations from the study: A previous analysis found most TCR beta V segments productive roughly 87% or roughly 30% of the time. Sequencing had likely introduced a cluster of highly shared sequence variants as an artifact. Solely CMV serostatus was available to characterize immune exposure.

With 60 Vbeta and 13 Jbeta primers, the PCR was carried out. The method was immunoSEQ multiplex PCR; TCRdb's version includes in-frame clones alone and lacks a portion of them. The table records a few hundred thousand clones, over 65% of them present only once. CDR1 and CDR2 (germline): MGHRA, YSYEKL. The CDR3 extends over 15 amino acids. The trim removed 4 bases at V and 2 bases at J, leaving 6 bases unmatched. As regards this clone: Its antigen is as yet unknown.

The chain couples TRBV4-1 to TRBJ2-7, with 9 bases that match TRBD1. Sequencing input: PBMCs. The TCR originated in a woman aged 55-75 years in good health and CMV-seropositive. CDR3 sequence (DNA): TGCGCCAGCAGCCCGATACAGGGGGCCGCCTACGAGCAGTACTTC. It translates to CASSPIQGAAYEQYF.